This entry lists 9 T cell receptor beta chains sequenced from one sample in a study of blood T cell repertoires in COVID-19. This table comes from immunoSEQ multiplex PCR, and its TCRdb copy is limited to in-frame clones, with some not included. This sample has more than 30,000 clones; 70% to 90% occur once, and the top ten carry around 0.55%. The sequenced sample consisted of peripheral blood. The origin of the receptors is a middle-aged woman with active or convalescent COVID-19.

The rearrangement links TRBV5-6 to TRBJ1-1; D gene ambiguous. The germline V gene has CDR1 SGHDT and CDR2 YYEEEE. The CDR3 is 13 amino acids. V was cut by 4 bases and J by 0 bases, with 7 bases left in between. CDR3 nucleotides: TGTGCCAGCAGCCCCGCAGTGAACACTGAAGCTTTCTTT. It translates to CASSPAVNTEAFF.

This rearrangement joins TRBV5-1 to TRBJ2-3; D is ambiguous. Trimming left V 1 base short and J 0 bases short, with 9 bases between. CDR1 and CDR2 (germline): SGHRS, YFSETQ. This CDR3 has 15 residues. The CDR3 loop reads CASSLQEGSTDTQYF. Written as DNA, the CDR3 is TGCGCCAGCAGCTTGCAGGAAGGAAGCACAGATACGCAGTATTTT.

The chain employs TRBV29-1 and TRBJ2-4; possibly TRBD1 for D (5 bases). Trimming stripped 8 bases from V and 1 base from J, with 12 bases between. CDR3 size: 13 residues. The V gene's germline CDR1 is SQVTM and CDR2 ANQGSEA. CDR3 in amino acids: CSPAGFAKNIQYF. The CDR3 DNA reads as TGCAGCCCGGCAGGGTTCGCCAAAAACATTCAGTACTTC. The full variable domain, with the rest looked up from reference TRBV29-1 and TRBJ2-4, is SAVISQKPSRDICQRGTSLTIQCQVDSQVTMMFWYRQQPGQSLTLIATANQGSEATYESGFVIDKFPISRPNLTFSTLTVSNMSPEDSSIYLCSPAGFAKNIQYFGAGTRLSVL.

The chain uses TRBV27 and TRBJ2-7, with TRBD2 identical over 7 bases. The length of the CDR3 is 16 residues. The V gene end was trimmed by 4 bases and the J gene end by 6 bases; junction bases not matched to a gene: 15. Germline lookup yields CDR1 MNHEY and CDR2 SMNVEV (reference sequence). The CDR3 region is CASSSLGVAGRAEQYF. DNA of the CDR3: TGTGCCAGCAGTTCTCTTGGGGTAGCGGGCCGGGCCGAGCAGTACTTC.

This chain connects TRBV9 to TRBJ1-5; D is perhaps TRBD1 (6 bases). Germline V lookup: CDR1 SGDLS, CDR2 YYNGEE. The CDR3 runs 14 residues. Trimming took 4 bases from V and 2 from J, leaving 10 bases between them. CDR3 sequence: CASSPRGGNQPQHF. The CDR3 nucleotides are TGTGCCAGCAGCCCCAGGGGCGGCAATCAGCCCCAGCATTTT.

The chain carries TRBV30 and TRBJ2-6; D perhaps matches TRBD1 (6 bases). The germline V and J ends were trimmed by 5 bases and 4 bases, with 12 bases remaining between them. Germline V gene lookup returns CDR1 GTSNPN and CDR2 SVGIG (reference sequence). This CDR3 region has 14 residues. Here the CDR3 DNA reads TGTGCCTGGGGAACAGGGTCCGGGGCCAACGTCCTGACTTTC. Translation: CAWGTGSGANVLTF.

This sequence joins TRBV12-3 or TRBV12-4 and TRBJ2-2; D remains ambiguous. V shed 7 bases and J shed 8 bases, with 14 bases lying between them. This CDR3 contains 13 residues. CDR3: CASTNEVVGELFF. The CDR3 nucleotides are TGTGCCAGCACAAACGAGGTGGTGGGGGAGCTGTTTTTT.

The chain is built from TRBV11-2 and TRBJ2-7; TRBD2 is a possible D gene (5 bases). Germline CDR1 and CDR2: SGHAT and FQNNGV. V was cut by 1 base and J by 2 bases, with 9 bases left in between. The CDR3 is made up of 14 amino acids. CDR3 region: CASSLAGKPYEQYF. CDR3 sequence (DNA): TGTGCCAGCAGCTTAGCGGGAAAACCCTACGAGCAGTACTTC. The entire variable domain, with the rest obtained from reference TRBV11-2 and TRBJ2-7, is as follows: EAGVAQSPRYKIIEKRQSVAFWCNPISGHATLYWYQQILGQGPKLLIQFQNNGVVDDSQLPKDRFSAERLKGVDSTLKIQPAKLEDSAVYLCASSLAGKPYEQYFGPGTRLTVT.

The chain links TRBV4-3 to TRBJ1-2; 9 nucleotides line up with TRBD1. The V segment lost 0 bases and the J segment 7 bases; nucleotides outside the gene matches: 9. The V gene's germline CDR1 is LGHNA and CDR2 YSLEER. The CDR3 covers 16 residues. CDR3 amino acids: CASSQDWGQGQGGYTF. CDR3 coding DNA: TGCGCCAGCAGCCAAGATTGGGGACAGGGACAGGGTGGCTACACCTTC.